The 22 T cell receptor beta chains given below trace back to one sample, sequenced in a study of identical twins. From the 5' RACE reads, TCRdb called clonotypes with MiXCR, one entry per CDR3 protein. The table includes 700,000 or so distinct CDR3 sequences, around 8.6% detected once. This sample also appeared in a second study, on yellow fever vaccine responses in identical twins.

Sequencing was carried out using PBMCs. The source of these receptors is a woman under 30 in good health.

There are a few counts of this clonotype. The rearrangement links TRBV14 to TRBJ1-1; D not certain. Trimming left V 6 bases short and J 7 bases short, with 15 bases between. The germline gives CDR1 SGHDN, CDR2 FVKESK. The CDR3 spans 13 residues. The CDR3 DNA reads TGTGCCAGCAGACATGGGTTAGTAAGTGAAGCTTTCTTT. Its translation is CASRHGLVSEAFF.

The J gene is TRBJ2-7, the V gene TRBV4-1, with 11 bases matching TRBD1. V dropped 0 bases and J dropped 5; count of bases not matched to a gene: 12. The CDR3 has 18 amino acids. Germline V CDR1 and CDR2: MGHRA, YSYEKL. The CDR3 sequence: CASSQEDPIRDRGDEQYF. In DNA, the CDR3 is TGCGCCAGCAGCCAAGAAGATCCAATACGGGACAGGGGGGACGAGCAGTACTTC.

The CDR3 loop is CASSLYPGTSFEQFF. The CDR3 nucleotides are TGTGCCAGCAGCCTGTATCCTGGCACTAGTTTTGAGCAGTTCTTC. The J gene is TRBJ2-1, the V gene TRBV5-6, with D possibly matching TRBD2 (5 bases). The ends were cut back, 4 bases at V and 9 bases at J, with 20 bases in the middle. The CDR3 runs 15 residues. Germline assignment: CDR1 SGHDT and CDR2 YYEEEE.

Many counts were recorded for this clonotype. V and J are TRBV5-1 and TRBJ1-2; D is unclear. The CDR3 covers 14 residues. From germline, CDR1 is SGHRS and CDR2 YFSETQ. V lost 1 base and J lost 0, with 7 bases in between. The CDR3 here is CASSLQEANYGYTF. CDR3 DNA sequence: TGCGCCAGCAGCTTGCAGGAAGCTAACTATGGCTACACCTTC.

This clonotype has a handful of counts. V and J are TRBV19 and TRBJ2-1; TRBD2 matches 11 bases. The CDR3 covers 15 residues. Germline trimming cut 7 bases from V and 7 bases from J; bases unmatched to any gene: 9. In germline, CDR1 is LNHDA, CDR2 SQIVND (reference sequence). The CDR3 sequence is CASNNLAGGRNEQFF. As DNA, the CDR3 is TGTGCCAGTAATAACCTAGCGGGAGGTCGGAATGAGCAGTTCTTC.

This clonotype has only a few counts. The chain joins TRBV29-1 to TRBJ1-1; D not certain. Germline loops: CDR1 SQVTM, CDR2 ANQGSEA. Trimming stripped 6 bases from V and 2 bases from J, with 10 bases between. The CDR3 is 12 residues long. The CDR3, as DNA: TGCAGCGTGTCGAAGGTCAACACTGAAGCTTTCTTT. Translating gives CSVSKVNTEAFF.

This clonotype occurred a few times. V gene TRBV2 combines with J gene TRBJ2-5; 11 bases align to TRBD1. Germline V CDR1 and CDR2: SNHLY, FYNNEI. The CDR3 is made up of 12 amino acids. Trimming took 11 bases from V and 2 from J; bases not matched to a gene: 1. This CDR3 is CAGDRGQETQYF. The DNA for the CDR3 is TGTGCCGGGGACAGGGGGCAAGAGACCCAGTACTTC.

This clonotype was observed a handful of times. The chain combines TRBV7-2 with TRBJ2-2; D gene ambiguous. V dropped 2 bases and J dropped 1 base, with 11 bases sitting between them. Germline lookup yields CDR1 SGHTA and CDR2 FQGNSA. The CDR3 sequence is 16 residues long. The CDR3 spells CASSLRRLLNTGELFF. The CDR3 bases are TGTGCCAGCAGCTTAAGGCGGCTTTTGAACACCGGGGAGCTGTTTTTT.

The genes are TRBV7-6 and TRBJ2-3; 9 bases match TRBD2. CDR1 SGHVS and CDR2 FNYEAQ come from the germline V gene. The CDR3 loop spans 16 amino acids. Trimming removed 2 bases from V and 4 bases from J; junction bases left unmatched: 7. CDR3 amino acids: CASSLTRGGASDTQYF. The CDR3 coding sequence is TGTGCCAGCAGCTTAACGCGCGGGGGGGCTTCAGATACGCAGTATTTT.

This clonotype showed up many times. The chain couples TRBV5-6 to TRBJ2-2; 10 bases match TRBD2. Trimming at V came to 2 bases and at J to 1 base, leaving 2 bases not matched to a gene. The length of the CDR3 is 16 residues. From germline, CDR1 is SGHDT and CDR2 YYEEEE. The CDR3 DNA is TGTGCCAGCAGCTTAGGGACTAGCGAGAACACCGGGGAGCTGTTTTTT. This sequence encodes CASSLGTSENTGELFF.

The rearrangement uses TRBV29-1 and TRBJ2-2; D is unclear. Per the germline V gene, CDR1 is SQVTM and CDR2 is ANQGSEA. The ends were cut back, 6 bases at V and 6 bases at J, with 17 bases in the middle. This CDR3 is 14 amino acids long. The CDR3 reads CSVAPADRPGELFF. CDR3 nucleotide sequence: TGCAGCGTCGCGCCCGCCGACCGCCCCGGGGAGCTGTTTTTT.

This clonotype showed up many times. The chain has TRBV20-1 and TRBJ2-7; the match to TRBD1 covers 9 bases. The CDR3 totals 12 residues. CDR1 and CDR2 (germline): DFQATT, SNEGSKA (reference sequence). The trim removed 5 bases at V and 1 base at J, leaving 0 bases unmatched. The CDR3 spells CSAGTGSYEQYF. DNA for the CDR3: TGCAGTGCTGGGACAGGGTCCTACGAGCAGTACTTC.

In this sample, this clonotype turned up a few times. The V call is TRBV5-1, the J call TRBJ2-2, with D maybe TRBD1 (6 bases). This CDR3 comprises 16 residues. From germline, CDR1 is SGHRS and CDR2 YFSETQ. The V end was cut by 0 bases, the J end by 1 base, with 10 bases between. CDR3 DNA: TGCGCCAGCAGCTTGGGTTGGACAGAGAACACCGGGGAGCTGTTTTTT. Translated: CASSLGWTENTGELFF.

In this sample, this clonotype turned up many times. The J gene is TRBJ2-5, the V gene TRBV20-1, with D possibly being TRBD2 (6 bases). The CDR3 is made up of 15 amino acids. CDR1 is DFQATT and CDR2 is SNEGSKA in the germline V gene (reference sequence). V shed 4 bases and J shed 5 bases, with 20 bases lying between them. CDR3 residues: CSATPAGLGRETQYF. DNA for the CDR3: TGCAGTGCTACGCCGGCCGGATTAGGGAGGGAGACCCAGTACTTC.

Many counts were recorded for this clonotype. This CDR3 is CASSPLGLAGGSSYNEQFF. CDR3 bases: TGTGCCAGCAGCCCACTGGGACTAGCGGGGGGGAGCTCCTACAATGAGCAGTTCTTC. The chain carries TRBV3-1 and TRBJ2-1, with TRBD2 matching over 16 bases. The germline CDR1 and CDR2 sequences are LGHDT and YNNKEL (reference sequence). There are 19 residues in the CDR3. Trimming removed 4 bases from V and 0 bases from J; junction bases left unmatched: 6.

The chain carries TRBV9 and TRBJ2-2, with D perhaps being TRBD1 or TRBD2 (5 bases each). Germline V gene lookup returns CDR1 SGDLS and CDR2 YYNGEE. The ends were cut back, 0 bases at V and 8 bases at J, with 11 bases in the middle. This CDR3 has 14 amino acids. The CDR3 reads CASSVEDWGGELFF. DNA of the CDR3: TGTGCCAGCAGCGTAGAGGACTGGGGGGGGGAGCTGTTTTTT.

This clonotype has more than one count but fewer than ten. The V and J genes are TRBV5-8 and TRBJ2-1; D possibly corresponds to TRBD2 (5 bases). This CDR3 contains 14 residues. Per germline, CDR1 SGHTS and CDR2 YDEGEE. Trimming took off 5 bases at V and 4 bases at J, with 13 bases between the two ends. CDR3 loop: CASRQGLLYNEQFF. CDR3 sequence (DNA): TGTGCCAGCAGACAAGGACTGTTGTACAATGAGCAGTTCTTC.

The chain uses TRBV7-2 and TRBJ1-6, with D perhaps matching TRBD1 (6 bases). V shed 4 bases and J shed 13 bases, with 14 bases lying between them. This CDR3 is built from 13 residues. CDR1 and CDR2 (germline): SGHTA, FQGNSA. The DNA for the CDR3 is TGTGCCAGCAGCTCCCGGACAGCATCGCCCCTCCACTTT. It translates to CASSSRTASPLHF. The complete variable domain, with remaining parts taken from reference TRBV7-2 and TRBJ1-6, reads GAGVSQSPSNKVTEKGKDVELRCDPISGHTALYWYRQSLGQGLEFLIYFQGNSAPDKSGLPSDRFSAERTGGSVSTLTIQRTQQEDSAVYLCASSSRTASPLHFGNGTRLTVT.

This clonotype has more than one count but fewer than ten. The V gene is TRBV18, the J gene TRBJ2-6; D unclear. V shed 3 bases and J shed 8 bases, with 5 bases lying between them. This CDR3 spans 12 amino acids. Germline CDR1 reads KGHSH; CDR2 reads LQKENI. CDR3 DNA sequence: TGTGCCAGCTCACCGCAAACCAACGTCCTGACTTTC. It translates to CASSPQTNVLTF.

The table lists this clonotype with a few counts. V is TRBV7-2 and J is TRBJ2-1; 10 bases fit TRBD2. The CDR3 covers 16 residues. CDR1 is SGHTA, CDR2 FQGNSA, per germline. J was trimmed by 6 bases and V by 6 bases; bases with no gene match: 11. CDR3 amino acids: CASSYWGLAGGNEQFF. The DNA for the CDR3 is TGTGCCAGCAGTTATTGGGGGTTAGCGGGAGGCAATGAGCAGTTCTTC.

This clonotype has just a few counts. The V gene is TRBV29-1, the J gene TRBJ2-7; TRBD1 matches at 8 bases. Germline CDR1 SQVTM, CDR2 ANQGSEA. The V gene end was trimmed by 4 bases and the J gene end by 3 bases; junction bases not matched to a gene: 5. CDR3 length: 13 amino acids. The CDR3 DNA reads TGCAGCGTTGGACAGGGGCTTTTCTACGAGCAGTACTTC. As protein: CSVGQGLFYEQYF.

This clonotype came up many times. The chain carries TRBV20-1 and TRBJ2-3; 7 bases map to TRBD2. With V trimmed by 0 bases and J by 1 base, 4 bases remained unmatched. This CDR3 contains 15 residues. CDR1 is DFQATT and CDR2 is SNEGSKA in the germline V gene (reference sequence). CDR3 in amino acids: CSARDRTSGTDTQYF. Written as DNA, the CDR3 is TGCAGTGCTAGAGATCGAACTAGCGGCACAGATACGCAGTATTTT.